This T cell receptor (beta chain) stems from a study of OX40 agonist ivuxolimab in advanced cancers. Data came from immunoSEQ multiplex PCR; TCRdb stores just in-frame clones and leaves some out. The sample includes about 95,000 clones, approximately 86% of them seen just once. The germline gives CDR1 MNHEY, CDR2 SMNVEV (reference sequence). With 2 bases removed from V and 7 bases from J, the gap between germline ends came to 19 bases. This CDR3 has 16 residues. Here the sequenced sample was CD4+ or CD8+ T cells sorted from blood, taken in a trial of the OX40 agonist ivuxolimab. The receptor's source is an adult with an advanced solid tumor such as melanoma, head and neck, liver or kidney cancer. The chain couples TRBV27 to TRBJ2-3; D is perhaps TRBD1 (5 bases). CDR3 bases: TGTGCCAGCAGTTTAGAGTGGGTTGGGGCGGCGAATACGCAGTATTTT. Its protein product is CASSLEWVGAANTQYF.